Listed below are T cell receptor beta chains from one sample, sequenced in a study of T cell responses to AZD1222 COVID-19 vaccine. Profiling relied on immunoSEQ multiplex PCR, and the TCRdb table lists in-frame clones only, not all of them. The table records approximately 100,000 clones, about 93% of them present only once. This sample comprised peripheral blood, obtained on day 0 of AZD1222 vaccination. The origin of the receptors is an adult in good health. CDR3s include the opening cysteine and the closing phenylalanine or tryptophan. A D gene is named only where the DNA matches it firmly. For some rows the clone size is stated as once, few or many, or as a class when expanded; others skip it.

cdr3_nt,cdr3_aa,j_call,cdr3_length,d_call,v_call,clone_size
TGCGCCAGCAGCCCGGGGGGGGCTGCTAATGAAAAACTGTTTTTT,CASSPGGAANEKLFF,TRBJ1-4,15,-,TRBV5-1,-
TGTGCCAGCTCACGACAGAGAAACACCGGGGAGCTGTTTTTT,CASSRQRNTGELFF,TRBJ2-2,14,-,TRBV18,-
TGTGCCAGCAAAGAGGTGGGGATACGACAGCCCCAGCATTTT,CASKEVGIRQPQHF,TRBJ1-5,14,-,TRBV2,-
TGCAGCGCTGGGACTGAGGAAGCTTTCTTT,CSAGTEEAFF,TRBJ1-1,10,-,TRBV29-1,-
TGTGCCAGCAGCTTGGACAACAGGGGCGATACGCAGTATTTT,CASSLDNRGDTQYF,TRBJ2-3,14,TRBD1,TRBV5-6,-
TGCGCCAGCAGCTTGGATCTTAGCGGGAGGTACAATGAGCAGTTCTTC,CASSLDLSGRYNEQFF,TRBJ2-1,16,TRBD2,TRBV5-1,-
TGTGCCAGCAGTGAAATGGGGCAGGGCAATTCGCCCCAGCATTTT,CASSEMGQGNSPQHF,TRBJ1-5,15,-,TRBV2,-
TGTGCCAGTAGAACTAGCGGGAGCTCCTACGAGCAGTACTTC,CASRTSGSSYEQYF,TRBJ2-7,14,TRBD2,TRBV19,-
TGCGCCAGCAGCCCACCCAAAGCCGGGAGGACCTACCACACCGGGGAGCTGTTTTTT,CASSPPKAGRTYHTGELFF,TRBJ2-2,19,TRBD2,TRBV5-1,-
TGTGCCAGCTCACCAGGAAATGGCTACACCTTC,CASSPGNGYTF,TRBJ1-2,11,-,TRBV18,once
TGTGCCAGCATCCCTGGGGGGGCCTACAATGAGCAGTTCTTC,CASIPGGAYNEQFF,TRBJ2-1,14,TRBD2,TRBV5-5,-
TGTGCCAGCAGTGGGACTAGCGCGAACACCGGGGAGCTGTTTTTT,CASSGTSANTGELFF,TRBJ2-2,15,TRBD2,TRBV6-2/TRBV6-3,-
TGTGCCAGCTCACCGGACTCAGCTAACTATGGCTACACCTTC,CASSPDSANYGYTF,TRBJ1-2,14,-,TRBV18,-
TGTGCCAGCAGCTCCACTTCTGATACGCAGTATTTT,CASSSTSDTQYF,TRBJ2-3,12,-,TRBV7-3,once